One sample yielded the 30 T cell receptor beta chains listed below, sequenced in a study of blood T cell repertoires in COVID-19. TCRdb keeps only in-frame clones here, not all; method: immunoSEQ multiplex PCR. The table has a few hundred thousand clones, around 80% seen once. The sequenced sample was peripheral blood. The receptors shown here come from a woman older than 75 with acute or convalescent COVID-19.

This clone was seen once. This chain uses TRBV7-2 with TRBJ2-7; no reliable D call. Germline V CDR1 and CDR2: SGHTA, FQGNSA. This CDR3 has 13 amino acids. Trimming pared 1 base from V and 6 bases from J, leaving 10 bases between. This CDR3 is CASSLGRGREQYF. CDR3 nucleotide sequence: TGTGCCAGCAGCTTAGGCCGTGGGCGCGAGCAGTACTTC.

Comments on this clone: The junction shows a germline mismatch at one end, possibly a read error. Within the sample, other DNA sequences also encode this same CDR3. V gene TRBV24-1 combines with J gene TRBJ2-3; weak D call: TRBD1 (6 bases). Germline V gene data show CDR1 as KGHDR and CDR2 as SFDVKD. This CDR3 comprises 16 residues. CDR3 loop: CATSDSRGLSTDTQYF. The DNA of the CDR3 is TGTGCTACCAGTGATTCCAGGGGCCTTAGCACAGATACGCAGTATTTT.

The J gene is TRBJ1-2, the V gene TRBV2, with TRBD1 identical over 8 bases. V lost 5 bases and J lost 6; bases outside the gene matches: 11. CDR3 length equals 15 residues. CDR1 and CDR2 (germline): SNHLY, FYNNEI. The CDR3, as DNA: TGTGCCAGCAGTCCCGGACAGGGTAGTATTAATGGCTACACCTTC. Its translation: CASSPGQGSINGYTF.

V gene TRBV19 combines with J gene TRBJ2-5, with a tentative D call TRBD2 (6 bases). CDR3 length: 14 amino acids. Germline V gives CDR1 LNHDA, CDR2 SQIVND (reference sequence). The V gene lost 1 base and the J gene lost 5 bases, with 11 bases spanning the gap. The CDR3 DNA follows: TGTGCCAGTAGTATAGTTTGGGGGGTGGAGACCCAGTACTTC. Encoded protein: CASSIVWGVETQYF.

Regarding this clone: The DNA is omitted, as the CDR3 cannot be located on it reliably, and the CDR3 follows TCRdb's listing. V and J are TRBV2 and TRBJ1-1; TRBD1 is the table's D call, not checked against the DNA. The CDR3 comprises 16 residues, both ends counted. CDR1 SNHLY and CDR2 FYNNEI come from the germline V gene. CDR3 sequence: CASSFFGQGALTEAFF.

The table lists this clone with a few counts. V and J are TRBV7-8 and TRBJ2-1, with TRBD1 matching 9 bases. The V segment lost 3 bases and the J segment 5 bases; nucleotides outside the gene matches: 8. This CDR3 contains 16 residues. Germline V gene lookup returns CDR1 SGHVS and CDR2 FQNEAQ. CDR3 in DNA: TGTGCCAGCAGCTTGCTCCAAGGACAGGGGCACAATGAGCAGTTCTTC. Translating gives CASSLLQGQGHNEQFF.

This chain links TRBV3-1 (or the pseudogene TRBV3-2) with TRBJ2-3; 12 nucleotides align to TRBD2. Germline values: CDR1 LGHDT, CDR2 YNNKEL (reference sequence). V shed 6 bases, J shed 5 bases, and the junction held 3 bases outside the gene matches. The CDR3 covers 14 residues. CDR3: CASRPGLAGDTQYF. The CDR3 DNA follows: TGTGCCAGCAGACCGGGACTAGCGGGAGATACGCAGTATTTT.

The V call is TRBV10-3, the J call TRBJ2-7, with 11 positions matching TRBD1. The J segment lost 4 bases and the V segment lost 7 bases, leaving 9 bases of the junction unmatched. The CDR3 has 15 amino acids. Germline assignment: CDR1 ENHRY and CDR2 SYGVKD. CDR3 amino acids: CAITPGQGVVYEQYF. CDR3 nucleotide sequence: TGTGCCATCACCCCGGGACAGGGGGTTGTATACGAGCAGTACTTC.

The rearrangement links TRBV11-3 to TRBJ2-2; a possible D gene is TRBD1 (6 bases). CDR3 length: 15 amino acids. Germline assignment: CDR1 SGHNT and CDR2 YENEEA. Trimming pared 5 bases from V and 7 bases from J, leaving 17 bases between. The CDR3 sequence is CASSKRQAPYGELFF. Here the CDR3 DNA reads TGTGCCAGCAGCAAGCGACAGGCCCCTTACGGGGAGCTGTTTTTT.

V usage is TRBV27 and J usage is TRBJ2-1, with D possibly matching TRBD2 (5 bases). The germline V gene encodes CDR1 MNHEY and CDR2 SMNVEV (reference sequence). V gave up 6 bases and J gave up 0 bases, with 12 bases separating them. The CDR3 spans 15 residues. The CDR3 sequence is CASRLGRPSYNEQFF. The CDR3 DNA is TGTGCCAGCAGACTAGGTAGGCCCTCCTACAATGAGCAGTTCTTC.

This clone was seen more than once but under ten times. The rearrangement uses TRBV7-6 and TRBJ2-7, with TRBD1 identical over 8 bases. Germline V gene lookup returns CDR1 SGHVS and CDR2 FNYEAQ. This CDR3 region has 18 residues. The J segment lost 4 bases and the V segment lost 4 bases, leaving 18 bases of the junction unmatched. This CDR3 reads CASSSDPGQAVRSYEQYF. Written as DNA, the CDR3 is TGTGCCAGCAGCTCCGACCCGGGACAGGCTGTCCGGTCATACGAGCAGTACTTC. Together with reference TRBV7-6 and TRBJ2-7, the CDR3 gives the full variable domain: GAGVSQSPRYKVTKRGQDVALRCDPISGHVSLYWYRQALGQGPEFLTYFNYEAQQDKSGLPNDRFSAERPEGSISTLTIQRTEQRDSAMYRCASSSDPGQAVRSYEQYFGPGTRLTVT.

The gene calls are TRBV6-6 and TRBJ1-5; unclear D gene. The CDR3 runs 17 residues. The germline V gene encodes CDR1 MNHNY and CDR2 SVGAGI (reference sequence). Trimming pared 5 bases from V and 4 bases from J, leaving 21 bases between. The CDR3 here is CASSLFGPGLGNQPQHF. As DNA, the CDR3 is TGTGCCAGCAGTCTTTTTGGGCCGGGATTGGGAAATCAGCCCCAGCATTTT.

This sequence joins TRBV5-8 and TRBJ1-4, with D tentatively TRBD1 (5 bases). Germline lookup yields CDR1 SGHTS and CDR2 YDEGEE. The CDR3 covers 16 residues. V lost 0 bases and J lost 0, with 9 bases in between. The CDR3 DNA reads as TGTGCCAGCAGCTTGGGCAGGGTTGCAACTAATGAAAAACTGTTTTTT. Protein product: CASSLGRVATNEKLFF.

The rearrangement uses TRBV7-6 and TRBJ2-3; D remains ambiguous. CDR1 and CDR2 from the germline V gene are SGHVS and FNYEAQ. Trimming left V 4 bases short and J 0 bases short, with 5 bases between. There are 13 residues in the CDR3. As DNA, the CDR3 is TGTGCCAGCAGCTCCCCTAGCACAGATACGCAGTATTTT. It yields the protein CASSSPSTDTQYF.

This rearrangement joins TRBV10-3 to TRBJ2-1; maybe TRBD2 (5 bases). The V end was cut by 3 bases, the J end by 1 base, with 16 bases between. Germline-derived CDR1 and CDR2 are ENHRY and SYGVKD. CDR3 size: 17 residues. The CDR3 nucleotides are TGTGCCATCAGTGAAAGTCTTCGGGAAACTTCCTACAATGAGCAGTTCTTC. This gives the protein CAISESLRETSYNEQFF.

This clone appeared a few times. The rearrangement uses TRBV7-9 and TRBJ1-4, with 9 bases matching TRBD1. The V and J ends lost 3 bases and 8 bases, in that order; junction bases with no gene match: 4. Germline V gene lookup returns CDR1 SEHNR and CDR2 FQNEAQ (reference sequence). The CDR3 has 14 residues. The CDR3 region has the DNA TGTGCCAGCAGCTTGACAGGGGGAAGGGAAAAACTGTTTTTT. Translated: CASSLTGGREKLFF.

This chain links TRBV27 with TRBJ1-3, with 9 bases identical to TRBD1. Germline assignment: CDR1 MNHEY and CDR2 SMNVEV (reference sequence). The CDR3 consists of 17 residues. J was trimmed by 1 base and V by 6 bases; bases with no gene match: 10. In nucleotides, the CDR3 is TGTGCCAGCAGCCCCCTTCCCGGGACAGGGTCTGGAAACACCATATATTTT. This encodes CASSPLPGTGSGNTIYF.

The rearrangement links TRBV7-3 to TRBJ2-3; TRBD2 agrees at 9 bases. Germline V gives CDR1 SGHTA, CDR2 FQGTGA. The CDR3 totals 15 residues. Trimming removed 5 bases from V and 3 bases from J; junction bases left unmatched: 6. The CDR3 nucleotides are TGTGCCAGCAGCCCTATAGCGGGAGTGACAGATACGCAGTATTTT. It yields the protein CASSPIAGVTDTQYF.

The chain combines TRBV6-1 with TRBJ2-2, with D tentatively TRBD1 (6 bases). CDR3 length: 15 amino acids. Per the germline V gene, CDR1 is MNHNS and CDR2 is SASEGT. Trimming removed 2 bases from V and 4 bases from J, with 11 bases in between. CDR3 protein: CASSERTGSTGELFF. The CDR3 region has the DNA TGTGCCAGCAGTGAACGCACAGGGAGCACCGGGGAGCTGTTTTTT.

The CDR3: CASSPGGTGQTEAFF. CDR3 in DNA: TGCGCCAGCAGCCCCGGGGGGACAGGGCAGACTGAAGCTTTCTTT. This chain links TRBV5-1 with TRBJ1-1, with TRBD1 matching over 9 bases. Trimming at V came to 4 bases and at J to 5 bases, leaving 9 bases not matched to a gene. This CDR3 spans 15 amino acids. Germline V CDR1 and CDR2: SGHRS, YFSETQ.

This chain uses TRBV29-1 with TRBJ1-4; 11 bases align to TRBD1. Germline trimming cut 7 bases from V and 5 bases from J; bases unmatched to any gene: 3. CDR1 SQVTM and CDR2 ANQGSEA come from the germline V gene. The CDR3 is made up of 13 amino acids. The CDR3 loop reads CSARTGGNEKLFF. CDR3 coding DNA: TGCAGCGCAAGGACAGGGGGCAATGAAAAACTGTTTTTT. Full variable domain (remainder filled in from reference TRBV29-1 and TRBJ1-4): SAVISQKPSRDICQRGTSLTIQCQVDSQVTMMFWYRQQPGQSLTLIATANQGSEATYESGFVIDKFPISRPNLTFSTLTVSNMSPEDSSIYLCSARTGGNEKLFFGSGTQLSVL.

This rearrangement joins TRBV6-5 to TRBJ1-1; D may be TRBD1 (6 bases). The germline V gene has CDR1 MNHEY and CDR2 SVGAGI. Trimming took off 2 bases at V and 4 bases at J, with 11 bases between the two ends. The CDR3 is 14 amino acids. The CDR3 loop reads CASSYDQGSTEAFF. CDR3 nucleotides: TGTGCCAGCAGTTACGACCAGGGGAGCACTGAAGCTTTCTTT.

This chain joins TRBV5-1 and TRBJ1-1; D may be TRBD1 (5 bases). Trimming shortened V by 0 bases and J by 1 base, and 10 bases separated the two germline ends. This CDR3 is built from 15 residues. Germline lookup yields CDR1 SGHRS and CDR2 YFSETQ. CDR3 in amino acids: CASSLEVRENTEAFF. In DNA form, the CDR3 reads TGCGCCAGCAGCTTGGAAGTCAGGGAGAACACTGAAGCTTTCTTT.

The V and J genes are TRBV7-2 and TRBJ2-1; D is undetermined. The CDR3 totals 15 residues. Germline-derived CDR1 and CDR2 are SGHTA and FQGNSA. Trimming stripped 2 bases from V and 4 bases from J, with 12 bases between. The CDR3 here is CASSLSVTGYNEQFF. The CDR3 nucleotides read TGTGCCAGCAGCTTAAGCGTAACCGGATACAATGAGCAGTTCTTC. Looking up the rest from reference TRBV7-2 and TRBJ2-1 gives the full variable domain: GAGVSQSPSNKVTEKGKDVELRCDPISGHTALYWYRQSLGQGLEFLIYFQGNSAPDKSGLPSDRFSAERTGGSVSTLTIQRTQQEDSAVYLCASSLSVTGYNEQFFGPGTRLTVL.

This clone has only a few counts. The rearrangement links TRBV24-1 to TRBJ2-1; 11 nucleotides line up with TRBD2. The germline CDR1 and CDR2 sequences are KGHDR and SFDVKD. V was pared by 5 bases and J by 7 bases, with 3 bases of the junction left unmatched. This CDR3 spans 14 amino acids. The DNA for the CDR3 is TGTGCCACCAGTGTAGCGGGGGGGCCGAATGAGCAGTTCTTC. It codes for CATSVAGGPNEQFF.

In nucleotides, the CDR3 is TGTGCCAGCAGTTTCGGTCGGGACAGAGCTAACTATGGCTACACCTTC. Protein: CASSFGRDRANYGYTF. The rearrangement links TRBV6-6 to TRBJ1-2; 7 bases match TRBD1. The trim removed 4 bases at V and 0 bases at J, leaving 8 bases unmatched. CDR1 and CDR2 (germline): MNHNY, SVGAGI (reference sequence). The CDR3 sequence is 16 residues long.

The chain has TRBV7-9 and TRBJ1-2, with D unclear. In germline, CDR1 is SEHNR, CDR2 FQNEAQ (reference sequence). This CDR3 is 15 amino acids long. Trimming took off 2 bases at V and 3 bases at J, with 13 bases between the two ends. Here the CDR3 DNA reads TGTGCCAGCAGCTTACTGTACGCCAACTACTATGGCTACACCTTC. Encoded protein: CASSLLYANYYGYTF.

CDR3 nucleotides: TGTGCCAGCAGTTACTCGACAGGGACCGACTTCTTT. It translates to CASSYSTGTDFF. The chain employs TRBV6-2 or TRBV6-3 and TRBJ1-1; 7 bases match TRBD1. Trimming at V came to 0 bases and at J to 14 bases, leaving 6 bases not matched to a gene. The CDR3 loop spans 12 amino acids. Germline CDR1 is MNHEY and CDR2 is SVGEGT.

V gene TRBV6-6 combines with J gene TRBJ1-5; 7 bases map to TRBD1. Germline trimming cut 6 bases from V and 3 bases from J; bases unmatched to any gene: 5. The germline V gene encodes CDR1 MNHNY and CDR2 SVGAGI (reference sequence). This CDR3 contains 14 residues. The CDR3 here is CASRSTGDNQPQHF. CDR3 nucleotide sequence: TGTGCCAGCAGGTCAACAGGGGACAATCAGCCCCAGCATTTT.

The sample holds a few counts of this clone. Here the CDR3 reads CSVEGTSGGGGTDTQYF. The CDR3 bases are TGCAGCGTTGAAGGGACTAGCGGCGGCGGTGGCACAGATACGCAGTATTTT. The J gene is TRBJ2-3, the V gene TRBV29-1; TRBD2 aligns across 10 bases. Germline V gene lookup returns CDR1 SQVTM and CDR2 ANQGSEA. V lost 1 base, J lost 1 base, and 8 bases stayed unmatched. The CDR3 has 17 amino acids.